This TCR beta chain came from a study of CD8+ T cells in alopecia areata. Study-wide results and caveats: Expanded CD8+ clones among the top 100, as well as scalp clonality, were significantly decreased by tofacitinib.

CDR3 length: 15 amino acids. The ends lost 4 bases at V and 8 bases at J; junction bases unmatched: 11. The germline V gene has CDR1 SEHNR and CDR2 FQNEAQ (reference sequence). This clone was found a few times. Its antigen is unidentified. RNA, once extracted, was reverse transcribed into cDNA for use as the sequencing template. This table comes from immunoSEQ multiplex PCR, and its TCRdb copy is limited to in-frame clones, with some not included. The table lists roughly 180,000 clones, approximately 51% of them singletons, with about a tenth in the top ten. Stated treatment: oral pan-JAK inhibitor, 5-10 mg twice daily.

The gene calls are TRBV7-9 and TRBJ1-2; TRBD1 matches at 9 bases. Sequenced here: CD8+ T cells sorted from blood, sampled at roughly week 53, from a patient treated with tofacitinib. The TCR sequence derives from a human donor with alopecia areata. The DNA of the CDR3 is TGTGCCAGCAGCTCATCCGGGACAGGGAGGCGCGGCTACACCTTC. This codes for CASSSSGTGRRGYTF.